This T cell receptor (beta chain) was recorded in a study of cytomegalovirus exposure and HLA in healthy donors. General study results and limits: Altogether, 164 TCR beta chains were recorded as cytomegalovirus-associated.

Looked up from germline, CDR1 is MGHRA and CDR2 is YSYEKL. The CDR3 runs to 15 residues. V lost 4 bases and J lost 1; bases outside the gene matches: 4. Regarding this clone: The antigen is undetermined.

Sequenced by immunoSEQ multiplex PCR; TCRdb stores in-frame clones only, minus some. The sample has about 120,000 clones, roughly 90% seen once; the top ten hold 1.5% to 2.5%. This TCR was recovered from a woman aged 18-29 years in good health and CMV-seronegative. The sample was PBMCs. The chain employs TRBV4-1 and TRBJ1-2, with TRBD1 identical over 9 bases. CDR3 in amino acids: CASSRQTGGNYGYTF. As DNA, the CDR3 is TGCGCCAGCAGCCGACAGACAGGGGGTAACTATGGCTACACCTTC.